The source of this T cell receptor beta chain is a study of beta chain features in type 1 diabetes. V lost 1 base and J lost 5; bases outside the gene matches: 5. Germline CDR1 reads SGHNT; CDR2 reads YYREEE (reference sequence). The length of the CDR3 is 14 residues. The authors reverse transcribed all of the isolated RNA, so sequencing captured expressed TCRB transcripts. An average of approximately 4 million reads was obtained for naive, central memory and regulatory T cell samples. Profiled with immunoSEQ multiplex PCR; TCRdb holds only in-frame clones, not every one. This table has around 250,000 clones, roughly 22% appearing once. Details on this clone: Its antigen is unidentified.

General study findings and limits: Fewer junction insertions and more nucleotide deletions appeared in type 1 diabetes patients. In the patient group, naive, central memory and Treg TCRB repertoires seemed more alike than in the healthy donor group. Type 1 diabetes patients showed a moderate but significant shortening of TCRB CDR3s in all four CD4+ subsets.

Heparinised blood was drawn once per donor, averaging about 116 mL. J is TRBJ2-7 and V is TRBV5-4; 8 bases are a match to TRBD1. The source material was naive CD4+ T cells from blood. The sequence was obtained from a woman aged 35 to 49 with type 1 diabetes. The CDR3 reads CASSLRTGSDEQYF. The CDR3 nucleotides read TGTGCCAGCAGCTTGAGGACAGGGAGCGACGAGCAGTACTTC.